Each of the 4 T cell receptor beta chains below was sequenced from the same sample in a study of blood T cell repertoires in COVID-19. Using immunoSEQ multiplex PCR, the repertoire was profiled, and TCRdb retains in-frame clones only, with some absent. The repertoire holds around 270,000 clones, with around four fifths as singletons. Sequenced input: peripheral blood. Every receptor here comes from a man aged 55 to 69 with acute or convalescent COVID-19.

J is TRBJ2-5 and V is TRBV11-2; possible D gene TRBD1, 6 bases. This CDR3 contains 13 residues. In germline, CDR1 is SGHAT, CDR2 FQNNGV. V lost 5 bases and J 7 bases, leaving 14 bases between the germline ends. For the CDR3, the DNA is TGTGCCAGCAGCAGAAGGGACATCGGGACCCAGTACTTC. It yields the protein CASSRRDIGTQYF.

The chain links TRBV2 to TRBJ2-3, with 9 bases fitting TRBD2. Germline V gene lookup returns CDR1 SNHLY and CDR2 FYNNEI. This CDR3 region has 15 residues. V was pared by 4 bases and J by 3 bases, with 5 bases of the junction left unmatched. The CDR3 loop is CASSVRREGTDTQYF. CDR3 coding DNA: TGTGCCAGCAGTGTACGGCGGGAGGGGACAGATACGCAGTATTTT. Supplemented by reference TRBV2 and TRBJ2-3, the full variable domain reads EPEVTQTPSHQVTQMGQEVILRCVPISNHLYFYWYRQILGQKVEFLVSFYNNEISEKSEIFDDQFSVERPDGSNFTLKIRSTKLEDSAMYFCASSVRREGTDTQYFGPGTRLTVL.

The V and J genes are TRBV3-1 (or the pseudogene TRBV3-2) and TRBJ2-5; tentatively, D is TRBD2 (5 bases). Deletions cut 7 bases from V and 5 bases from J, with 14 bases between. Looked up from germline, CDR1 is LGHDT and CDR2 is YNNKEL (reference sequence). The CDR3 spans 13 residues. For the CDR3, the DNA is TGTGCCAGCACTTCGGGGTTGCGGGAGACCCAGTACTTC. Translated, it gives CASTSGLRETQYF.

This chain connects TRBV4-2 to TRBJ2-3; 9 nucleotides agree with TRBD1. Germline CDR1 reads LGHNA; CDR2 reads YNFKEQ. V trimming: 5 bases; J trimming: 4 bases; junction bases outside the gene matches: 4. There are 14 residues in the CDR3. The CDR3 nucleotides are TGTGCCAGCAGCATCGGGACAGGGCCAGATACGCAGTATTTT. Translating it yields CASSIGTGPDTQYF.